This T cell receptor (beta chain) was found in a study of graft-versus-host responses after intestinal transplantation. Background on the study: After anti-thymocyte globulin induction, recipients took tacrolimus and steroids for approximately 3 years.

Germline CDR1 and CDR2: PRHDT and FYEKMQ (reference sequence). After removal of 1 base from V and 7 bases from J, the junction contained 8 bases not matched to a gene. The CDR3 has 16 residues. Libraries were prepared by immunoSEQ multiplex PCR; TCRdb keeps only in-frame clonotypes and omits some of them. The sample includes about 120,000 clones, roughly 95% of them seen just once. Worth noting for this clone: Its antigen is undetermined.

The receptor comes from a human donor who received an intestinal transplant. Sequencing used unstimulated CD8+ T cells sorted from spleen or lymph node cells, obtained before intestinal transplant. The V call is TRBV13, the J call TRBJ2-1, with 9 bases matching TRBD2. The CDR3 here is CASSLAISGSGNEQFF. CDR3 in DNA: TGTGCCAGCAGCTTAGCCATTAGCGGGAGTGGAAATGAGCAGTTCTTC.